The rows below give T cell receptor beta chains drawn from one sample of a study of cytomegalovirus exposure and HLA in healthy donors. Sequenced by immunoSEQ multiplex PCR; TCRdb stores in-frame clones only, minus some. The data contain about 96,000 clones, 65% to 80% of them singletons. Sequences were obtained from PBMCs. The receptors derive from a female donor in good health and CMV-seropositive. Both conserved end residues are part of each CDR3. The D gene is left open where the match is weak. Not every row has a clone size; where given, it reads once, few, many or a size class.

j_gene: TRBJ1-1; v_gene: TRBV5-1; len: 14; d_gene: NA; abundance: few; CDR3aa: CASSIITGHTEAFF; CDR3nt: TGCGCCAGCAGCATAATAACAGGGCACACTGAAGCTTTCTTT
j_gene: TRBJ2-7; v_gene: TRBV4-2; len: 15; d_gene: TRBD1; abundance: NA; CDR3aa: CASSPSGQGRYEQYF; CDR3nt: TGTGCCAGCAGCCCCAGTGGACAGGGCAGGTACGAGCAGTACTTC
j_gene: TRBJ2-3; v_gene: TRBV2; len: 12; d_gene: NA; abundance: NA; CDR3aa: CASSVGWDTQYF; CDR3nt: TGTGCCAGCAGTGTCGGGTGGGATACGCAGTATTTT
j_gene: TRBJ1-5; v_gene: TRBV2; len: 14; d_gene: NA; abundance: NA; CDR3aa: CASSGSNRNQPQHF; CDR3nt: TGTGCCAGCAGTGGATCTAACAGGAATCAGCCCCAGCATTTT
j_gene: TRBJ1-5; v_gene: TRBV28; len: 12; d_gene: NA; abundance: NA; CDR3aa: CASRGLLQPQHF; CDR3nt: TGTGCCAGCAGGGGACTGCTTCAGCCCCAGCATTTT
j_gene: TRBJ1-2; v_gene: TRBV9; len: 14; d_gene: TRBD1; abundance: NA; CDR3aa: CASSVSGTGYGYTF; CDR3nt: TGTGCCAGCAGCGTTTCCGGGACAGGGTATGGCTACACCTTC
j_gene: TRBJ1-2; v_gene: TRBV4-3; len: 13; d_gene: NA; abundance: NA; CDR3aa: CASSQDRVAGYTF; CDR3nt: TGCGCCAGCAGCCAAGATCGGGTGGCTGGCTACACCTTC
j_gene: TRBJ2-2; v_gene: TRBV5-4; len: 15; d_gene: NA; abundance: few; CDR3aa: CASSLTLAKSGELFF; CDR3nt: TGTGCCAGCAGCTTGACCCTAGCAAAATCCGGGGAGCTGTTTTTT
j_gene: TRBJ2-2; v_gene: TRBV29-1; len: 15; d_gene: TRBD2; abundance: few; CDR3aa: CSVGGLAGGTGELFF; CDR3nt: TGCAGCGTTGGGGGACTAGCGGGCGGAACCGGGGAGCTGTTTTTT
j_gene: TRBJ1-5; v_gene: TRBV25-1; len: 14; d_gene: TRBD1; abundance: few; CDR3aa: CASRGQGDNQPQHF; CDR3nt: TGTGCCAGCAGAGGACAGGGAGATAATCAGCCCCAGCATTTT
j_gene: TRBJ2-4; v_gene: TRBV4-3; len: 13; d_gene: NA; abundance: once; CDR3aa: CASSPRLADIQYF; CDR3nt: TGCGCCAGCAGCCCCAGACTTGCGGACATTCAGTACTTC
j_gene: TRBJ2-7; v_gene: TRBV29-1; len: 13; d_gene: NA; abundance: NA; CDR3aa: CSVTRLREDEQYF; CDR3nt: TGCAGCGTTACCAGACTGAGGGAGGACGAGCAGTACTTC
j_gene: TRBJ2-5; v_gene: TRBV28; len: 12; d_gene: NA; abundance: few; CDR3aa: CASSQGKETQYF; CDR3nt: TGTGCCAGCAGTCAGGGTAAAGAGACCCAGTACTTC
j_gene: TRBJ1-4; v_gene: TRBV15; len: 14; d_gene: NA; abundance: NA; CDR3aa: CATSRASGYEKLFF; CDR3nt: TGTGCCACCAGCAGAGCCTCGGGGTATGAAAAACTGTTTTTT
j_gene: TRBJ2-7; v_gene: TRBV5-5; len: 12; d_gene: NA; abundance: NA; CDR3aa: CASSFQMYEQYF; CDR3nt: TGTGCCAGCAGCTTCCAGATGTACGAGCAGTACTTC
j_gene: TRBJ1-2; v_gene: TRBV5-4; len: 17; d_gene: NA; abundance: NA; CDR3aa: CASSLGIGRNMDYGYTF; CDR3nt: TGTGCCAGCAGCTTGGGCATCGGCAGGAATATGGACTATGGCTACACCTTC
j_gene: TRBJ1-3; v_gene: TRBV19; len: 14; d_gene: NA; abundance: NA; CDR3aa: CASSISGSGNTIYF; CDR3nt: TGTGCCAGTAGTATTTCAGGATCTGGAAACACCATATATTTT
j_gene: TRBJ1-2; v_gene: TRBV11-2; len: 13; d_gene: NA; abundance: NA; CDR3aa: CASSQTGGYGYTF; CDR3nt: TGTGCCAGCAGCCAAACAGGAGGGTATGGCTACACCTTC
j_gene: TRBJ2-5; v_gene: TRBV7-7; len: 14; d_gene: NA; abundance: NA; CDR3aa: CASSHGPTGETQYF; CDR3nt: TGTGCTAGCAGCCACGGACCAACAGGAGAGACCCAGTACTTC
j_gene: TRBJ1-1; v_gene: TRBV6-5; len: 14; d_gene: NA; abundance: few; CDR3aa: CASSYSRVNTEAFF; CDR3nt: TGTGCCAGCAGTTACTCCAGGGTGAACACTGAAGCTTTCTTT
j_gene: TRBJ2-7; v_gene: TRBV18; len: 14; d_gene: NA; abundance: few; CDR3aa: CASSPPGQPDEQYF; CDR3nt: TGTGCCAGCTCACCACCAGGACAGCCCGACGAGCAGTACTTC
j_gene: TRBJ2-6; v_gene: TRBV11-3; len: 16; d_gene: NA; abundance: NA; CDR3aa: CASSSGGQAGANVLTF; CDR3nt: TGTGCCAGCAGCTCCGGGGGGCAGGCTGGGGCCAACGTCCTGACTTTC
j_gene: TRBJ1-6; v_gene: TRBV11-2; len: 16; d_gene: NA; abundance: NA; CDR3aa: CASSSDRSSYNSPLHF; CDR3nt: TGTGCCAGCAGTTCTGACCGGAGCTCCTATAATTCACCCCTCCACTTT
j_gene: TRBJ2-2; v_gene: TRBV7-2; len: 13; d_gene: NA; abundance: NA; CDR3aa: CASSLAGAGELFF; CDR3nt: TGTGCCAGCAGCTTAGCGGGCGCCGGGGAGCTGTTTTTT
j_gene: TRBJ2-7; v_gene: TRBV13; len: 13; d_gene: NA; abundance: NA; CDR3aa: CASSLGQGDEQYF; CDR3nt: TGTGCCAGCAGCTTAGGACAGGGAGATGAGCAGTACTTC
j_gene: TRBJ2-1; v_gene: TRBV4-3; len: 15; d_gene: NA; abundance: NA; CDR3aa: CASSQGTRERSEQFF; CDR3nt: TGCGCCAGCAGCCAAGGTACCCGGGAGAGGAGTGAGCAGTTCTTC
j_gene: TRBJ1-4; v_gene: TRBV5-1; len: 16; d_gene: TRBD1; abundance: NA; CDR3aa: CASSSGQGATNEKLFF; CDR3nt: TGCGCCAGCAGCTCCGGACAGGGGGCAACTAATGAAAAACTGTTTTTT
j_gene: TRBJ1-2; v_gene: TRBV28; len: 14; d_gene: NA; abundance: NA; CDR3aa: CASTPTEGRGGYTF; CDR3nt: TGTGCCAGCACCCCAACCGAAGGGAGGGGTGGCTACACCTTC
j_gene: TRBJ1-5; v_gene: TRBV7-2; len: 14; d_gene: TRBD1; abundance: NA; CDR3aa: CASSSNRGNQPQHF; CDR3nt: TGTGCCAGCAGCTCAAACAGGGGAAATCAGCCCCAGCATTTT
j_gene: TRBJ2-1; v_gene: TRBV18; len: 15; d_gene: TRBD2; abundance: NA; CDR3aa: CASSPISGAYNEQFF; CDR3nt: TGTGCCAGCTCCCCTATTAGCGGGGCCTACAATGAGCAGTTCTTC
j_gene: TRBJ2-4; v_gene: TRBV5-6; len: 13; d_gene: NA; abundance: NA; CDR3aa: CASSLDSLNIQYF; CDR3nt: TGTGCCAGCAGTCTGGACTCTTTGAACATTCAGTACTTC
j_gene: TRBJ2-1; v_gene: TRBV6-1; len: 16; d_gene: NA; abundance: NA; CDR3aa: CASSEASSHSYNEQFF; CDR3nt: TGTGCCAGCAGTGAAGCGAGCTCCCACTCCTACAATGAGCAGTTCTTC
j_gene: TRBJ1-1; v_gene: TRBV6-1; len: 12; d_gene: NA; abundance: few; CDR3aa: CASSSQYTEAFF; CDR3nt: TGTGCCAGCAGTTCCCAGTACACTGAAGCTTTCTTT
j_gene: TRBJ1-4; v_gene: TRBV5-4; len: 14; d_gene: NA; abundance: NA; CDR3aa: CASSLRDSNEKLFF; CDR3nt: TGTGCCAGCAGCCTTAGGGACTCTAATGAAAAACTGTTTTTT
j_gene: TRBJ1-4; v_gene: TRBV5-1; len: 12; d_gene: NA; abundance: few; CDR3aa: CASSLAGEKLFF; CDR3nt: TGCGCCAGCAGCTTGGCCGGTGAAAAACTGTTTTTT
j_gene: TRBJ1-5; v_gene: TRBV2; len: 15; d_gene: NA; abundance: NA; CDR3aa: CASSDRGSLNQPQHF; CDR3nt: TGTGCCAGCAGTGACAGGGGTAGCCTCAATCAGCCCCAGCATTTT
j_gene: TRBJ2-7; v_gene: TRBV9; len: 14; d_gene: NA; abundance: NA; CDR3aa: CASSVAPRAYEQYF; CDR3nt: TGTGCCAGCAGCGTAGCACCCAGGGCCTACGAGCAGTACTTC